This T cell receptor (beta chain) was observed in a study of cytomegalovirus exposure and HLA in healthy donors (TCRdb year 2017). In the study overall: An earlier analysis of roughly 500 of the donors reported roughly 300 Gb of sequence data and about 100 million unique TCR beta sequences from some 180 million T cells. The study profiled the T cell repertoires of around 700 subjects by immunosequencing and related them to cytomegalovirus serostatus. An earlier analysis of approximately 500 of the donors applied high-throughput TCR beta sequencing to assess whether each TCR beta V gene segment acted as functional or pseudogenic. A separate validation cohort of roughly 130 different subjects was used in addition to the approximately 640-subject first cohort. Because of strong linkage in the cohort, roughly five DR-DQ haplotypes were treated as single units for association and clustering. Typing coverage differed by locus: A, B, C, DRB1 and DQB1 were typed in about 620-640 donors, DQA1 in 522, DPA1 in 606, and DPB1 in just under 490. Both class I and class II loci were covered by HLA typing, at four-digit resolution. The genetic ancestry cluster associated with self-reported Caucasian donors included over 80% of the roughly 380 genotyped donors. Every discovery cohort repertoire had been produced on one sequencing platform. Across 300 to 500 genotyped donors of the cohort, an average of roughly 200,000 unique TCR beta nucleotide sequences per donor were sequenced, and 15% to 20% of those sequences were non-productive. A later analysis re-examined previously published TCR beta repertoires from more than 600 donors and added high-resolution HLA genotyping to investigate patterns of TCR occurrence. To predict cytomegalovirus infection status, the study brought together high-throughput TCR immunosequencing, statistical association of individual TCRs with disease status, and machine learning. Donor age, sex, ethnicity and CMV serostatus were compiled alongside the repertoire data. An early release that covered 500 to 800 HLA-typed donors contained around 330 gigabases of sequencing data and 75 million to 100 million unique TCR sequences. The later analysis used no new phenotypic data to find candidate immune exposures, relying instead on TCR beta sequences and their occurrence across donors. The study aimed to test whether cataloging public T cell receptors could reveal signatures of past pathogen exposure. In a later genetic analysis, genome-wide SNP genotypes for about 55% of the roughly 670 donors were used, and that subset was treated as a discovery cohort. What the work shows at the level of the full study, not this receptor alone: A further reported finding was that TCR beta sequences accurately predicted the HLA-A and HLA-B alleles for most subjects in the first cohort. Compared with equally common non-associated chains, HLA-associated TCR beta chains in a later analysis were more clonally expanded and had lower generation probabilities. Cytomegalovirus status was reported to be diagnosed by the classifier with high specificity and sensitivity in both the original and validation cohorts. According to the authors, the approach could potentially be generalized to other disease states and immunological phenotypes. Some IMGT-functional V segments, including TRBV6-2 and TRBV6-3, could not be distinguished by the 87-base-pair reads and were therefore excluded. Broadly in line with IMGT annotations, most TCR beta V segments showed up in productive rearrangements about 90% or about 30% of the time in an earlier analysis of approximately 640 of the donors. According to a later analysis, TCR association rates differed among HLA loci, with DRB1 alleles showing the most associated TCRs and HLA-C alleles showing the fewest. Compared with the roughly 600-donor mean, donors in an Asian-associated ancestry cluster had fewer N-insertions in productive TCRs, according to a later genetic analysis. A later analysis associated around 16,000 TCR beta sequences with specific HLA alleles at a false discovery rate of 0.05. CMV serostatus was the only immune exposure information available for the cohort. This cohort had only TCR beta chains sequenced, and the lack of alpha or paired-chain data limited which features could be detected. Because counts were too low, some 16 rarely observed V segments, including chromosome 9 orphons, were excluded from the earlier analysis of some 540 of the donors. A later genetic analysis associated a missense DCLRE1C variant with V-gene and J-gene trimming of TCR beta chains, and an independent cohort replicated the association. A cluster of highly shared sequence variants was judged likely to be a technical artifact of the sequencing pipeline. Strong co-occurrence of HLA alleles, especially DR and DQ, made assigning TCR associations to individual alleles difficult. In a later analysis, several top co-occurrence clusters were reported to appear linked to parvovirus B19, influenza, CMV and Epstein-Barr virus. Most CMV-associated TCR beta chains appeared to be HLA-restricted in a later analysis, and the HLA associations seemed to be driven largely by CMV exposure. While some public TCRs were present in many individuals, most TCR sequences turned up only very rarely across donors. The study listed 150 to 200 TCR beta chains as associated with cytomegalovirus. Because some donors lacked HLA typing at each locus, the association tests relied only on the typed subset. A few of the identified cytomegalovirus-associated TCR beta chains were confirmed in vitro to be specific for cytomegalovirus antigens. Linkage disequilibrium might explain the correlated functional status among segregating V segments, but an unknown experimental factor could not be ruled out. Roughly uniform sequencing depth across donors was assumed in presence/absence analyses, although this assumption may not hold.

The cohort was made up of approximately 670 healthy bone marrow donors. At the time of sampling, every cohort member was nominally healthy, though immune exposures that went unrecorded were likely present. The donor was CMV seropositive and belonged to the group of 270 or so seropositive cohort members. Every donor gave a peripheral blood sample, and the peripheral blood mononuclear cells from that sample were used for TCR beta sequencing. The Qiagen DNeasy Blood Extraction Kit was used to extract genomic DNA from the blood cell samples. Of note for this clone: Its specific antigen is unknown. One end of the junction is discordant with germline, which a read error may explain.

CDR1 and CDR2 are read off the germline V gene as SQVTM and ANQGSEA. The CDR3 covers 13 residues, taking in both the cysteine and the phenylalanine. Of all the DNA, just the CDR3 is kept, 39 bases in frame from base 1. The library was generated by the immunoSEQ multiplex PCR assay. The multiplex PCR relied on a mix of 60 forward primers for TCR Vbeta segments and 13 reverse primers for TCR Jbeta segments. The CDR3 region of rearranged TCR beta genes was amplified from genomic DNA by a multiplex PCR assay. On the Illumina HiSeq System, the amplified TCR beta libraries were sequenced as 87-base-pair reads. In the authors' own workflow: A later analysis counted 75 million to 100 million unique TCR beta chains across the 550 to 700 repertoires, and some 11 million of these chains were shared by at least two donors. To remove PCR and sequencing errors, raw reads were error-corrected and collapsed into unique sequences using a nearest-neighbor algorithm that merged closely related sequences. V, D and J gene segments were assigned by aligning CDR3 sequences to IMGT reference sequences. For a sequence to be retained, at least a six-nucleotide match to both a V gene segment and a J gene segment was required. A rearrangement counted as productive if the CDR3 had no stop codons and remained in frame with V and J, and every other rearrangement counted as non-productive. Following IMGT convention, CDR3 was defined as the stretch from the second conserved V-encoded cysteine to the conserved J-encoded phenylalanine. The earlier analysis of 587 of the donors excluded sequences that lacked an unambiguous match to a single V gene segment. An earlier analysis of under 750 of the donors called V segments functional above 56.7% productive rearrangements and segregating when the between-donor standard deviation exceeded 5%. A statistical classification framework was built to diagnose cytomegalovirus status from the catalog of TCR beta chain sequences. In a later analysis, V and J genes were assigned by comparing TCR nucleotide sequences against IMGT/GENE-DB human TR gene sequences. The TCRdist pipeline was used in a later analysis to assign CDR3 sequences and most-parsimonious VDJ recombination scenarios. In a later analysis, every TCR beta chain was defined by the combination of its CDR3 amino acid sequence and its V-gene family, and reads without a unique V-gene family were dropped. To address suspected cross-contamination and a sequencing artifact, a later analysis removed around 600 highly shared, low-generation-probability nucleotide sequences. In a later analysis, a clonal expansion index for each public chain was calculated from normalized within-repertoire ranks of inferred template counts. Generation probabilities in a later analysis came from a VDJ recombination model fitted to out-of-frame rearrangements, and those results were checked against IGoR. In a later analysis, hypergeometric tests were used to score TCR-TCR, TCR-HLA and TCR-CMV co-occurrence, with a repertoire-size bias correction applied to TCR pairs. To estimate false discovery rates, a later analysis permuted the HLA or CMV assignments 20 times. In a later analysis, co-occurring TCRs were grouped with DBSCAN, and TCRdist sequence similarity was added when clustering was performed within HLA-allele-positive subsets. For co-occurrence clustering, repertoires with fewer than 30,000 or more than 120,000 public chains were excluded, along with a handful of repertoires with anomalous nucleotide sharing. TCRdb mirrors the immuneACCESS table, restricted to in-frame sequences. Some clones are absent from its copies; in checked studies, under half trace to an unresolved V gene, and the reason for the others is unknown. The V and J calls and clone size were taken over from that table, and D and trimming were inferred from the DNA. The sample table gives over 100,000 clones. The ten largest clones represent over 1.5% of the sample.

This receptor chain uses TRBV29-1 and TRBJ2-5, with TRBD1 as a weak D call on 6 bases. This receptor was taken from a woman aged 40 to 50 in good health and CMV-seropositive. The specimen sequenced was PBMCs. CDR3 region: CSAENRAQETQYF. The DNA sequence reads TGCAGCGCTGAAAACAGGGCTCAAGAGACCCAGTACTTC.